The rows below give T cell receptor beta chains drawn from one sample of a study of identical twins. TCRdb re-derived calls from the 5' RACE reads in MiXCR, one entry per CDR3 protein. The sample yields 1.5 million to 2 million distinct CDR3 sequences, around 29% seen once. Sequenced sample: cord blood. The receptors come from a newborn girl in good health. The conserved cysteine and the conserved F or W are not part of the CDR3 here. D genes are given only for firm matches.

d_call,cdr3_length,j_call,v_call,cdr3_aa
TRBD1,12,TRBJ1-1,TRBV27,ASSSGTVSTEAF
-,18,TRBJ2-4,TRBV2,ASSVGKAAVVWGTKNIQY
-,13,TRBJ2-1,TRBV6-6,ASSTALQTLKEQF
TRBD2,16,TRBJ2-3,TRBV20-1,SAPGTSGGGHHTDTQY
TRBD2,11,TRBJ2-1,TRBV27,ASSSREGSEQF
-,13,TRBJ1-2,TRBV20-1,SARDQNRDPYGYT
-,12,TRBJ1-5,TRBV27,ASSPRGGGQPQH
TRBD2,14,TRBJ2-1,TRBV2,ASTPQWGTSGQEQF
TRBD1,13,TRBJ2-7,TRBV3-1,ASSHPGTGIYEQY
-,12,TRBJ1-5,TRBV25-1,ASSEPNSNQPQH
-,13,TRBJ2-4,TRBV5-1,ASREDTLAKNIQY
-,13,TRBJ2-3,TRBV28,ASMKWAQGPDTQY
TRBD2,13,TRBJ2-1,TRBV7-2,AGSSGLAGNNEQF
-,13,TRBJ1-5,TRBV20-1,SARDRHGVGQPQH
-,10,TRBJ2-7,TRBV20-1,SASGTHDEQY
TRBD2,13,TRBJ2-5,TRBV12-3/TRBV12-4,ASSFGLAGGRTQY
TRBD2,13,-,TRBV20-1,SAPLSRLAANEQY
-,10,TRBJ2-7,TRBV29-1,SLWDLAGKQY
-,14,TRBJ2-1,TRBV3-1,ASSQWKSGSGDEQF
-,11,TRBJ2-7,TRBV29-1,SVEDGGFGEQY
-,13,TRBJ2-1,TRBV9,ASSVGTNPYNEQF
-,11,TRBJ1-2,TRBV20-1,SARKGPSYGYT
TRBD2,11,TRBJ2-1,TRBV12-3/TRBV12-4,ASSPPAGVEQF
-,10,TRBJ1-1,TRBV6-6,ASSYTGTEAF
-,13,TRBJ2-3,TRBV7-9,ASSLRLAPTDTQY
TRBD2,14,TRBJ2-7,TRBV7-2,ASSPQLAGNAYEQY
TRBD2,14,TRBJ2-3,TRBV11-2,ASSLILAGPPDTQY
-,14,TRBJ2-7,TRBV28,ASSLGGVVAVYGQY
-,12,TRBJ2-7,TRBV10-3,AIRPVERAYEQY
-,15,TRBJ2-5,TRBV3-1,ASSQGPRGSFKETQY
-,13,TRBJ2-7,TRBV6-2/TRBV6-3,ASTHRGHPHYEQY
-,9,TRBJ1-6,TRBV12-3/TRBV12-4,ASSLGSPPH
-,13,TRBJ1-1,TRBV28,ACSLGGTVNTEAF
-,13,-,TRBV27,ASSLRRISYNEQY
TRBD2,16,TRBJ2-5,TRBV5-1,ASSYMRAISGAKETQY
TRBD1,12,TRBJ2-2,TRBV2,ASSSRQGPGELF
-,13,TRBJ2-3,TRBV3-1,ASSQGLGFTDTQY
TRBD2,12,TRBJ2-3,TRBV10-2,ASSESREVNTQY
-,11,TRBJ1-2,TRBV6-2/TRBV6-3,ASSYSASYGYT
TRBD1,15,TRBJ1-2,TRBV5-6,ASSSHRGLKRNYGYT
-,15,TRBJ2-3,TRBV10-3,AIGRTQGGAFTDTQY